What follows are 13 T cell receptor beta chains derived from one specimen sequenced in a study of human T cells and chemical hapten exposure. Time point given: healthy volunteer bleed at 2 weeks. Total RNA was isolated from whole blood that had not been fractionated. TCRdb re-called the RACE reads through MiXCR, storing one row per CDR3 protein. The table shows 130,000 or so distinct CDR3 sequences, with approximately 9.5% occurring only once. The specimen was whole blood. These receptors were taken from a male donor in good health. Some clones in this sample may be carry-over from other donors' samples.

In this sample, this clonotype turned up a few times. The J gene is TRBJ1-2, the V gene TRBV7-9; 9 positions agree with TRBD1. There are 17 residues in the CDR3. The V gene's germline CDR1 is SEHNR and CDR2 FQNEAQ (reference sequence). V was pared by 1 base and J by 2 bases, with 8 bases of the junction left unmatched. The CDR3 sequence is CASSLGDRVEENYGYTF. The CDR3, as DNA: TGTGCCAGCAGCTTAGGGGACAGGGTAGAGGAAAACTATGGCTACACCTTC. The whole variable domain, remainder taken from reference TRBV7-9 and TRBJ1-2, is DTGVSQNPRHKITKRGQNVTFRCDPISEHNRLYWYRQTLGQGPEFLTYFQNEAQLEKSRLLSDRFSAERPKGSFSTLEIQRTEQGDSAMYLCASSLGDRVEENYGYTFGSGTRLTVV.

This clonotype was detected only a few times. CDR3 residues: CASSLGAYTDTQYF. CDR3 bases: TGTGCCAGCAGCTTGGGGGCTTACACAGATACGCAGTATTTT. The chain employs TRBV5-6 and TRBJ2-3, with D unresolved. The V gene's germline CDR1 is SGHDT and CDR2 YYEEEE. Trimming shortened V by 0 bases and J by 2 bases, and 7 bases separated the two germline ends. This CDR3 comprises 14 residues.

A few counts support this clonotype. The chain carries TRBV20-1 and TRBJ2-3; D is uncertain. The CDR3 is made up of 17 amino acids. Deletions cut 2 bases from V and 0 bases from J, with 18 bases between. Germline-derived CDR1 and CDR2 are DFQATT and SNEGSKA (reference sequence). The CDR3 is CSARSPVHARSTDTQYF. CDR3 in DNA: TGCAGTGCTAGAAGTCCCGTCCACGCCAGGAGCACAGATACGCAGTATTTT.

This clonotype was seen only a few times. The chain is built from TRBV20-1 and TRBJ2-7, with 12 bases identical to TRBD2. This CDR3 spans 15 amino acids. Germline CDR1 DFQATT, CDR2 SNEGSKA (reference sequence). Trimming cost V 6 bases and J 0 bases; bases outside gene matches: 6. In nucleotides, the CDR3 is TGCAGTGCCCATGGGACTAGCGGGTTCTCCTACGAGCAGTACTTC. Its translation is CSAHGTSGFSYEQYF.

The sample holds many counts of this clonotype. This chain uses TRBV10-1 with TRBJ1-3; 7 positions match TRBD1. Trimming at V came to 6 bases and at J to 4 bases, leaving 9 bases not matched to a gene. CDR1 and CDR2 (germline): WNHNN, SYGVQD (reference sequence). The CDR3 extends over 15 amino acids. CDR3 sequence: CASSRDRREGNTIYF. The CDR3 DNA follows: TGCGCCAGCAGCCGGGACAGACGGGAAGGAAACACCATATATTTT.

This chain links TRBV7-9 with TRBJ2-4; 13 bases align to TRBD2. Germline-derived CDR1 and CDR2 are SEHNR and FQNEAQ (reference sequence). The CDR3 sequence is 14 residues long. Losses at the gene ends were 5 bases for V and 10 bases for J; bases not matched to a gene: 5. This chain's CDR3 is CASSPRLAGGIQYF. CDR3 in DNA: TGTGCCAGCAGCCCCCGACTAGCGGGAGGAATTCAGTACTTC.

This clonotype turned up a few times. The genes are TRBV20-1 and TRBJ2-3; D unclear. Trimming shortened V by 5 bases and J by 0 bases, and 15 bases separated the two germline ends. Germline V CDR1 and CDR2: DFQATT, SNEGSKA (reference sequence). The CDR3 has 15 residues. CDR3 amino acids: CSAQNAHISTDTQYF. CDR3 bases: TGCAGTGCTCAAAACGCCCATATCAGCACAGATACGCAGTATTTT.

The chain joins TRBV6-6 to TRBJ1-5; unclear D gene. Trimming took 0 bases from V and 0 from J, leaving 9 bases between them. CDR1 is MNHNY and CDR2 is SVGAGI in the germline V gene (reference sequence). The CDR3 covers 16 residues. CDR3 in amino acids: CASSYSFQDSNQPQHF. The CDR3 DNA sequence: TGTGCCAGCAGTTACTCATTCCAGGATAGCAATCAGCCCCAGCATTTT.

There are many counts of this clonotype. The chain employs TRBV7-2 and TRBJ1-6, with D uncertain. CDR3 size: 14 residues. Germline lookup yields CDR1 SGHTA and CDR2 FQGNSA. Between the trimmed V and J ends, which lost 1 base and 4 bases, there was a span of 5 bases. The CDR3 here is CASSLGPYNSPLHF. The CDR3 nucleotides read TGTGCCAGCAGCTTAGGCCCTTATAATTCACCCCTCCACTTT.

The V call is TRBV10-3, the J call TRBJ2-7, with 9 bases identical to TRBD2. In germline, CDR1 is ENHRY, CDR2 SYGVKD. V lost 2 bases, J lost 5 bases, and 7 bases stayed unmatched. The CDR3 covers 15 residues. In nucleotides, the CDR3 is TGTGCCATCAGTGAGAGGGATAGCGGGAGCCACGAGCAGTACTTC. It encodes CAISERDSGSHEQYF.

This clonotype has more than one count but fewer than ten. This chain links TRBV6-5 with TRBJ2-7, with 16 bases lining up with TRBD2. The length of the CDR3 is 18 residues. Germline V gene data show CDR1 as MNHEY and CDR2 as SVGAGI. The J segment lost 2 bases and the V segment lost 6 bases, leaving 10 bases of the junction unmatched. CDR3 nucleotides: TGTGCCAGCAGCATCCGCGGGACTAGCGGGGGGGCTCCCTACGAGCAGTACTTC. It specifies CASSIRGTSGGAPYEQYF.

This clonotype was picked up many times. The chain combines TRBV6-5 with TRBJ1-1, with D tentatively TRBD1 (6 bases). There are 15 residues in the CDR3. The ends were cut back, 2 bases at V and 6 bases at J, with 16 bases in the middle. Germline loops: CDR1 MNHEY, CDR2 SVGAGI. CDR3 DNA: TGTGCCAGCAGTTACCTGGCCAGGGGCAACGCTGAAGCTTTCTTT. Its protein product is CASSYLARGNAEAFF.

This clonotype was recorded a few times. The chain links TRBV29-1 to TRBJ2-5; possible D gene TRBD1, 6 bases. This CDR3 is built from 12 residues. V was shortened by 8 bases and J by 5 bases, with 15 bases between the two germline ends. Per germline, CDR1 SQVTM and CDR2 ANQGSEA. The CDR3 region has the DNA TGCAGCACTGGGCAGGGGCAGGAGACCCAGTACTTC. Translating gives CSTGQGQETQYF.